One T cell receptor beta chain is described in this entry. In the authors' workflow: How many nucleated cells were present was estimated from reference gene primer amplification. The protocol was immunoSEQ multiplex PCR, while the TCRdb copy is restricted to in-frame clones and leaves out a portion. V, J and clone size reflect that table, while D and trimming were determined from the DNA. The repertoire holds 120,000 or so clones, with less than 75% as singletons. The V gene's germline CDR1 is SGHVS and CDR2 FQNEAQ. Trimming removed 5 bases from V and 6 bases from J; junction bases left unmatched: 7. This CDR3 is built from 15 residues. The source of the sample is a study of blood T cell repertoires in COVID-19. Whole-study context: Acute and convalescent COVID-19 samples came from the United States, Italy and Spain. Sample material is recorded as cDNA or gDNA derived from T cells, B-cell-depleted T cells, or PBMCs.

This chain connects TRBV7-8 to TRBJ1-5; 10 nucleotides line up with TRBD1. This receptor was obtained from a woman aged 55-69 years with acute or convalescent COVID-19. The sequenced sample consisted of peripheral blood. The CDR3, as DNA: TGTGCCAGCAGCCCCCGGACAGGGGGAACTCAGCCCCAGCATTTT. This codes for CASSPRTGGTQPQHF.